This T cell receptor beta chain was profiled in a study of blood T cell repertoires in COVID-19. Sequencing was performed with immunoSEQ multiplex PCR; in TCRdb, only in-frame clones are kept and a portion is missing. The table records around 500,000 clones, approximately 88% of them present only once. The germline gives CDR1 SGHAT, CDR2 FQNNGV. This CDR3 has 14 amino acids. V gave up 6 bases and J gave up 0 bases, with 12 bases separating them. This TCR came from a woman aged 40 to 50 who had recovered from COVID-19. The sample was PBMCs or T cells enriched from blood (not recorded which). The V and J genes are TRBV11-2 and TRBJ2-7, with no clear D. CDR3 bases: TGTGCCAGCAGACAATTTCGCCGCTCCTACGAGCAGTACTTC. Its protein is CASRQFRRSYEQYF.